This is a list of T cell receptor beta chains from one sample in a study of blood T cells in healthy people across ages. TCRdb itself ran the 5' RACE reads through MiXCR, one entry per CDR3 protein. The sample yields around 500,000 distinct CDR3 sequences, roughly 48% seen once. What was sequenced was blood. The receptors here all came from a man older than 75 in good health. The CDR3 runs from the conserved cysteine through the conserved F or W. The D gene is left open where the match is weak. Some rows mark clone size as missing; the rest say once, few, many or name a class of expanded clone.

clone size	V gene	J gene	D gene	CDR3 DNA	CDR3 protein
NA	TRBV7-9	TRBJ1-2	NA	TGTGCCAGCAGCTCGAGGGTTGGCTACACCTTC	CASSSRVGYTF
few	TRBV4-2	TRBJ2-7	NA	TGTGCCAGCAGCCAAGGGGTTGGAAGCTCCTACGAGCAGTACTTC	CASSQGVGSSYEQYF
many	TRBV6-5	TRBJ2-6	NA	TGTGCCAGCAGCGGAGGGAGTTCTGGGGCCAACGTCCTGACTTTC	CASSGGSSGANVLTF
NA	TRBV13	TRBJ2-7	TRBD1	TGTGCCAGCAGCTCCAGACCGGGACAGTCATACGAGCAGTACTTC	CASSSRPGQSYEQYF
NA	TRBV7-9	TRBJ2-3	NA	TGTGCCAGCAGCTTAGACGCCGGATCCACAGATACGCAGTATTTT	CASSLDAGSTDTQYF
NA	TRBV7-6	TRBJ1-5	NA	TGTGCCAGCAGCTTAGTTCGAGGGGATCAGCCCCAGCATTTT	CASSLVRGDQPQHF
few	TRBV5-1	TRBJ1-2	NA	TGCGCCAGCAGCTTGGCTGGGGTTGGTTATGGCTACACCTTC	CASSLAGVGYGYTF
few	TRBV20-1	TRBJ2-5	NA	TGCAGTGGACATGGGGCTCACGCAGCGCTCTCGGAGACCCAGTACTTC	CSGHGAHAALSETQYF
many	TRBV2	TRBJ2-5	NA	TGTGCCAGCAGCCGGGACGGGAGAGAGACCCAGTACTTC	CASSRDGRETQYF
NA	TRBV12-3/TRBV12-4	TRBJ2-7	TRBD1	TGTGCCAGCACAGACAGGGGTAGGGGCGAGCAGTACTTC	CASTDRGRGEQYF
many	TRBV7-9	TRBJ2-5	NA	TGTGCCAGCAGCCGGGACAAGTCGCAAGAGACCCAGTACTTC	CASSRDKSQETQYF
NA	TRBV4-2	TRBJ2-1	TRBD2	TGTGCCAGCAGCCAAGATGGGGCGGGAGGGTCCAATGAGCAGTTCTTC	CASSQDGAGGSNEQFF
once	TRBV6-5	TRBJ1-1	NA	TGTGCCAGCAGTTGGGACCGACCGCCCATGAACACTGAAGCTTTCTTT	CASSWDRPPMNTEAFF
NA	TRBV5-1	TRBJ1-1	NA	TGCGCCAGCAGCTTGCGCGCGAACACTGAAGCTTTCTTT	CASSLRANTEAFF
few	TRBV18	TRBJ2-7	NA	TGTGCCAGCTCACCACCTGCAGGTTCCTACGAGCAGTACTTC	CASSPPAGSYEQYF
few	TRBV20-1	TRBJ2-7	NA	TGCAGTGCTAGAGTCCAGCAAAGCTACGAGCAGTACTTC	CSARVQQSYEQYF
NA	TRBV5-5	TRBJ1-4	TRBD1	TGTGCCAGCAGCTTGGCACAGGGGATTACAACTAATGAAAAACTGTTTTTT	CASSLAQGITTNEKLFF
NA	TRBV20-1	TRBJ2-7	TRBD2	TGCAGTGCTAGAGATTCAGCGGGAGTAGCCGAGCAGTACTTC	CSARDSAGVAEQYF
few	TRBV6-5	TRBJ2-4	NA	TGTGCCAGCAGTTACTCGAAAAGGACAGTGGAGTACTTC	CASSYSKRTVEYF
few	TRBV20-1	TRBJ2-1	NA	TGCAGTGCTAGTGGGTCCCACAATGAGCAGTTCTTC	CSASGSHNEQFF
NA	TRBV25-1	TRBJ1-2	NA	TGTGCCAGCAGTGAATCGGAAAAGGGGAGAGTAGGCTACACCTTC	CASSESEKGRVGYTF
NA	TRBV6-5	TRBJ2-3	NA	TGTGCCAGCAGTGACCCCCTTACAGACACGCAGTATTTT	CASSDPLTDTQYF
NA	TRBV11-2	TRBJ2-7	TRBD1	TGTGCCAGCGGACAGGGGGACGAGCAGTACTTC	CASGQGDEQYF
NA	TRBV6-2/TRBV6-3	TRBJ2-1	TRBD2	TGTGCCAGCAGTCCCCGGGAGGGGTCTCAGCAGTTCTTC	CASSPREGSQQFF
NA	TRBV7-8	TRBJ2-4	NA	TGTGCCAGCGGGGGAAGGGAGCAGTACTTC	CASGGREQYF
NA	TRBV20-1	TRBJ2-3	TRBD2	TGCAGTGCTAGATCTTCGGGGGGTTCTTCAGATACGCAGTATTTT	CSARSSGGSSDTQYF
once	TRBV6-1	TRBJ1-2	NA	TGTGCCGGCAGTGAATTGGATTCCTATGGCTACACCTTC	CAGSELDSYGYTF
few	TRBV6-6	TRBJ1-1	TRBD1	TGTGCCAGCAGTTACAAGGGGGACAGAATCAACACTGAAGCTTTCTTT	CASSYKGDRINTEAFF
NA	TRBV9	TRBJ2-7	TRBD2	TGTGCCAGCAGCGTAGAGGCGGGAGGGGTCGGCGAGCAGTACTTC	CASSVEAGGVGEQYF
few	TRBV7-2	TRBJ1-3	NA	TGTGCCAGCAGCTTGGGCCCTGGAAACACCATATATTTT	CASSLGPGNTIYF
NA	TRBV7-2	TRBJ1-2	NA	TGTGCCAGCAGCTCAGACAGGATGTATGGCTACACCTTC	CASSSDRMYGYTF
NA	TRBV2	TRBJ1-2	NA	TGTGCCAGCAGTGAGTCGCCACACGATGGCTACACCTTC	CASSESPHDGYTF
NA	TRBV12-3/TRBV12-4	TRBJ2-1	TRBD2	TGTGCCAGCAGTTTCATTCCCCTAGCGGGAGGACGCAATGAGCAGTTCTTC	CASSFIPLAGGRNEQFF
NA	TRBV12-3/TRBV12-4	TRBJ2-4	TRBD2	TGTGCCAGCAGTGGACTAGCGGGAGAAGGGGAGCAGTACTTC	CASSGLAGEGEQYF
few	TRBV7-3	TRBJ1-2	NA	TGTGCCAGCAGCTCCGTCGGCGGGGCCCTAGCTAACTATGGCTACACCTTC	CASSSVGGALANYGYTF
few	TRBV28	TRBJ2-4	TRBD2	TGTGCCAGCAGTACTATAGCGGGAGCCCAGCAGTACTTC	CASSTIAGAQQYF
NA	TRBV7-2	TRBJ2-1	TRBD1	TGTGCCAGCAGCTTAGTTGGGACAGGGTACAATGAGCAGTTCTTC	CASSLVGTGYNEQFF
NA	TRBV7-2	TRBJ2-7	TRBD2	TGTGCCAGCAGCTTAGCATCACTAGCGGGGGGCGAACACGAGCAGTACTTC	CASSLASLAGGEHEQYF
NA	TRBV5-6	TRBJ2-3	NA	TGTGCCAGCACCCGACCTCTCGGTGCAGATACGCAGTATTTT	CASTRPLGADTQYF
NA	TRBV6-6	TRBJ1-3	NA	TGTGGGGGCAGGGAATCTTCTGGAAACACCATATATTTT	CGGRESSGNTIYF
NA	TRBV5-1	TRBJ2-4	TRBD1	TGCGCCAGCAGCTTCAGGACAGGGTCGGACATTCAGTACTTC	CASSFRTGSDIQYF
NA	TRBV5-1	TRBJ1-6	TRBD1	TGCGCCAGCAGCGCCCACGACAGGGGAAATAATTCACCCCTCCACTTT	CASSAHDRGNNSPLHF